This TCR beta chain was profiled in a study of lung T cells in sarcoidosis with Löfgren's syndrome. TCRdb processed the reads anew with MiXCR; each CDR3 protein has one entry. Of tens of thousands of distinct CDR3 sequences listed, 20% to 25% are singletons. This clonotype was counted at least ten times. The target antigen is unknown. Study-level findings and limits: Löfgren's syndrome patients reportedly showed greatest TRAV12-1 and TRBV2 expansion versus controls.

The germline V gene encodes CDR1 MNHNS and CDR2 SASEGT. The CDR3 runs to 14 residues. V lost 7 bases and J lost 1; bases outside the gene matches: 5. Sequencing was performed on CD4+ T cells from PBMCs. The rearrangement uses TRBV6-1 and TRBJ1-1, with 8 bases lining up with TRBD1. The source is a human donor with sarcoidosis (Löfgren's syndrome or another form), or a control subject (not recorded which). The CDR3 is CASTPGQANTEAFF. The CDR3 nucleotides are TGTGCCAGCACCCCGGGACAGGCGAACACTGAAGCTTTCTTT.